The sequence of this TCR beta chain was determined in a study of control samples from healthy donors and cancer patients. Trimming stripped 6 bases from V and 6 bases from J, with 20 bases between. There are 14 residues in the CDR3. In germline, CDR1 is SQVTM, CDR2 ANQGSEA. Clones were read by immunoSEQ multiplex PCR, and TCRdb kept only the in-frame ones, dropping some. Seen here are 150,000 to 200,000 clones, 90% to 95% observed once, and the top ten hold more than 1.1%. What was sequenced was blood. The clonotype comes from a woman aged 18-29 years in good health. The chain recombines TRBV29-1 with TRBJ1-1; D possibly corresponds to TRBD1 (6 bases). The CDR3 DNA sequence: TGCAGCGTGGGGGGCCTCCACAGGGAGGCTGAAGCTTTCTTT. This translates into CSVGGLHREAEAFF.